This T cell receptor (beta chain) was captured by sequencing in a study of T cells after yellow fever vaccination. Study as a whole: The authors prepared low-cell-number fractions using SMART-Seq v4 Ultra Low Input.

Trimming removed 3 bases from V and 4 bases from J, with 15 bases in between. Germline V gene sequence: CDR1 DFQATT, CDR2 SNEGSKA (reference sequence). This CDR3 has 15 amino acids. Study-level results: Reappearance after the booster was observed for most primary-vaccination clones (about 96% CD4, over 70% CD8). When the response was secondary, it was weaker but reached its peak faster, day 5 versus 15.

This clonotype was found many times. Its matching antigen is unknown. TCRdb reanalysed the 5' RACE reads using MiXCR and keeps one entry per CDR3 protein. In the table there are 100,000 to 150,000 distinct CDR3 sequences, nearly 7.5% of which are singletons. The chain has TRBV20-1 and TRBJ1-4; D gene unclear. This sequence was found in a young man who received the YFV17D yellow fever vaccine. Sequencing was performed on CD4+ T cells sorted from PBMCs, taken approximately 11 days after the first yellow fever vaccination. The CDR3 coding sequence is TGCAGTGCTAGTGCAAGATTTAGCATTAATGAAAAACTGTTTTTT. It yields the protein CSASARFSINEKLFF.